The TCR beta chain under discussion was sequenced for a study of blood T cells in healthy people across ages. Study at large: T cells yielded about one barcoded beta molecule per two cells through template switching. Study results and limitations: Older individuals had lower TCR beta diversity per million T cells (the decline was roughly linear). Higher naive T cell percentage went strongly together with higher TCR beta diversity.

The CDR3 runs to 14 residues. V was trimmed by 5 bases and J by 1 base, leaving 12 bases between them. In the case of this clonotype: As yet, its antigen is unknown.

The second PCR ran roughly 7 to 11 cycles with a sample-barcoded 5' primer and J-beta primers. A template-switch adaptor containing 12 random nucleotides labeled each cDNA molecule. In TCRdb, the 5' RACE reads were re-called with MiXCR into one record per CDR3 protein. This sample yields approximately 800,000 distinct CDR3 sequences, of which 58% are seen a single time; around 20% belongs to the top ten. Material for sequencing was blood. The chain employs TRBV12-3 or TRBV12-4 and TRBJ2-7, with D possibly TRBD1 on 6 matching bases. The TCR originated in a young man in good health. For the CDR3, the DNA is TGTGCCAGCAGTCCCGGGGACACTTCCTACGAGCAGTACTTC. This encodes CASSPGDTSYEQYF.